This TCR beta chain was retrieved from a study of T cell clonotyping in hematopoietic cell transplantation. TCRdb's copy holds only in-frame clones and misses some; the assay was immunoSEQ multiplex PCR. The sample lists 15,000 to 20,000 clones, more than 60% occurring once. V shed 0 bases and J shed 2 bases, with 8 bases lying between them. Per the germline V gene, CDR1 is LGHNA and CDR2 is YNFKEQ. The length of the CDR3 is 15 residues. This sequence was found in a man in his 60s in good health. Some clones in this sample may be carry-over from other donors' samples. Sequencing input: peripheral blood mononuclear cells. J is TRBJ2-4 and V is TRBV4-2; possibly TRBD1 for D (6 bases). CDR3 residues: CASSQEQGTKNIQYF. Written as DNA, the CDR3 is TGTGCCAGCAGCCAAGAACAGGGTACCAAAAACATTCAGTACTTC.